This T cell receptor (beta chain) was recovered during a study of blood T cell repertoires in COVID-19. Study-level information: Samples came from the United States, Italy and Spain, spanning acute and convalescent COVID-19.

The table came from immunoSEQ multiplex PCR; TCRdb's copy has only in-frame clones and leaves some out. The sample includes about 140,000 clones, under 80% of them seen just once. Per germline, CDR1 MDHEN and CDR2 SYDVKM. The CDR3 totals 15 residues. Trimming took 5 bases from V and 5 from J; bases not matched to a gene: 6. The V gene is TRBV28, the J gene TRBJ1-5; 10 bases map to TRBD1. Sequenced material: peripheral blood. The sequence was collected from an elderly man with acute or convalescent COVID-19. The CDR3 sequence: CASSPRDRGYQPQHF. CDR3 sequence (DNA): TGTGCCAGCAGTCCCCGGGACAGGGGTTATCAGCCCCAGCATTTT. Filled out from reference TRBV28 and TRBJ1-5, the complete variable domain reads DVKVTQSSRYLVKRTGEKVFLECVQDMDHENMFWYRQDPGLGLRLIYFSYDVKMKEKGDIPEGYSVSREKKERFSLILESASTNQTSMYLCASSPRDRGYQPQHFGDGTRLSIL.